The 6 T cell receptor beta chains given below trace back to one sample, sequenced in a study of beta chain features in type 1 diabetes. Reverse transcribing all isolated RNA meant expressed TCRB transcripts were sequenced. Some clones are missing from TCRdb's copy, which holds only in-frame ones; the method was immunoSEQ multiplex PCR. The table records over 40,000 clones, around 50% of them present only once. Sequencing was performed on Tregs from blood. The receptors stem from a woman aged 18-29 years in good health.

This clone was picked up a small number of times. J is TRBJ2-6 and V is TRBV7-2; D ambiguous. The CDR3 covers 13 residues. Germline V CDR1 and CDR2: SGHTA, FQGNSA. Trimming took off 7 bases at V and 5 bases at J, with 9 bases between the two ends. DNA of the CDR3: TGTGCCAGCAACTATGGCTGGGCCAACGTCCTGACTTTC. Protein sequence: CASNYGWANVLTF.

This clone was seen a handful of times. DNA for the CDR3: TGTGCCAGCGCCCGACAGTACTCCTACAATGAGCAGTTCTTC. Residues: CASARQYSYNEQFF. This chain uses TRBV6-5 with TRBJ2-1, with D possibly TRBD1 on 5 matching bases. This CDR3 region has 14 residues. V lost 8 bases and J 0 bases, leaving 11 bases between the germline ends. Germline CDR1 is MNHEY and CDR2 is SVGAGI.

This clone occurred a few times. The chain carries TRBV5-1 and TRBJ2-5, with 8 bases fitting TRBD1. Judging by the DNA end, TRBJ2-7 fits better; the J call may be wrong. The CDR3 extends over 14 amino acids. Germline V gene data show CDR1 as SGHRS and CDR2 as YFSETQ. The CDR3 sequence: CASSLATGADEQYF. CDR3 coding DNA: TGCGCCAGCAGCTTAGCGACAGGGGCGGACGAGCAGTACTTC.

This clone occurred once. The V and J genes are TRBV7-3 and TRBJ2-3; 16 nucleotides agree with TRBD2. CDR3 size: 18 residues. V shed 0 bases and J 4 bases; nucleotides not matched to a gene: 4. Germline CDR1 reads SGHTA; CDR2 reads FQGTGA. This chain's CDR3 is CASSLTVGLAGGSDTQYF. The CDR3 DNA is TGTGCCAGCAGCTTAACGGTGGGACTAGCGGGAGGGTCAGATACGCAGTATTTT. The entire variable domain, with the rest obtained from reference TRBV7-3 and TRBJ2-3, is as follows: GAGVSQTPSNKVTEKGKYVELRCDPISGHTALYWYRQSLGQGPEFLIYFQGTGAADDSGLPNDRFFAVRPEGSVSTLKIQRTERGDSAVYLCASSLTVGLAGGSDTQYFGPGTRLTVL.

This clone was seen more than once but under ten times. The gene calls are TRBV29-1 and TRBJ2-2, with 7 bases aligning to TRBD2. This CDR3 is 14 amino acids long. Looked up from germline, CDR1 is SQVTM and CDR2 is ANQGSEA. V gave up 4 bases and J gave up 5 bases; unmatched junction bases: 7. The chain's CDR3 is CSVADGGSTGELFF. The CDR3 DNA sequence: TGCAGCGTTGCTGATGGCGGGAGTACCGGGGAGCTGTTTTTT.

This rearrangement joins TRBV19 to TRBJ1-2, with D maybe TRBD1 (6 bases). V was pared by 8 bases and J by 7 bases, with 11 bases between. Germline-derived CDR1 and CDR2 are LNHDA and SQIVND (reference sequence). The CDR3 runs to 11 residues. The chain's CDR3 is CASGAGAGYTF. CDR3 bases: TGTGCCAGTGGGGCAGGGGCTGGCTACACCTTC.